Listed below are T cell receptor beta chains from one sample, sequenced in a study of shared clonotypes between healthy human individuals. The table came from immunoSEQ multiplex PCR; TCRdb's copy has only in-frame clones and leaves some out. The sample holds over 2 million clones; 85% to 95% are singletons and the top ten take 0.37%. Sequencing was performed on naive CD4+ T cells from PBMCs. The source is a man in his late teens or twenties in good health. Some clones in this sample may be carry-over from other donors' samples. Both conserved end residues are part of each CDR3. Fields, in order: D gene, J gene, V gene, clone size, CDR3 DNA, CDR3 protein. A D gene is named only where the DNA matches it firmly. Rows give clone size only sometimes, using once, few, many, or a class for an expanded clone.

TRBD1,TRBJ2-7,TRBV7-3,once,TGTGCCAGCAGCTGGACAGGGGGCCCGACGGACGAGCAGTACTTC,CASSWTGGPTDEQYF
.,TRBJ1-2,TRBV4-1,.,TGCGCCAGCAGCCAAGATTTGTGGGGGACCTATGGCTACACCTTC,CASSQDLWGTYGYTF
.,TRBJ1-5,TRBV7-7,.,TGTGCCAGCAGCTTAGAAGGGCCCAATCAGCCCCAGCATTTT,CASSLEGPNQPQHF
.,TRBJ2-2,TRBV7-3,.,TGTGCCAGCAGCCCGCAATTCCCCGGGGAGCTGTTTTTT,CASSPQFPGELFF
.,TRBJ2-7,TRBV5-1,.,TGCGCCAGCAGCTTGGCGGCCGAGGAGCTGTACTTC,CASSLAAEELYF
.,TRBJ1-5,TRBV11-2,.,TGTGCCAGCAGCTTGGGACACTTGAGCAATCAGCCCCAGCATTTT,CASSLGHLSNQPQHF
.,TRBJ2-7,TRBV19,.,TGTGCCAGTAGTATCAACAGGGCCTACGAGCAGTACTTC,CASSINRAYEQYF
.,TRBJ2-3,TRBV6-5,.,TGTGCCAGCAGTCGAACAGGGTTAACAGATACGCAGTATTTT,CASSRTGLTDTQYF
.,TRBJ2-2,TRBV9,.,TGTGCCAGCAGCGTAGCCCCGTCCGGGGAGCTGTTTTTT,CASSVAPSGELFF
.,TRBJ2-3,TRBV7-2,.,TGTGCCAGCAGTTTGACTAGAGACAGGTCGCAGTATTTT,CASSLTRDRSQYF
.,TRBJ1-5,TRBV10-3,.,TGTGCCATCAGTAGGGACGGCCCGCGGCCCCAGCATTTT,CAISRDGPRPQHF
.,TRBJ1-2,TRBV7-2,.,TGTGCCAGCAGCTTAGTCCAAAGGGCGGCGGGGTATGGCTACACCTTC,CASSLVQRAAGYGYTF
TRBD2,TRBJ2-3,TRBV18,.,TGTGCCAGCTCCCGCACTAGCGCTAGCACAGATACGCAGTATTTT,CASSRTSASTDTQYF
TRBD2,TRBJ2-3,TRBV9,.,TGTGCCAGCAGCTTACGTAGCGGGAGGAGTGCGGCAGATACGCAGTATTTT,CASSLRSGRSAADTQYF
TRBD1,TRBJ1-5,TRBV19,.,TGTGCCAGTCATACCGGGACAGGGGGCTACCATCAGCCCCAGCATTTT,CASHTGTGGYHQPQHF
.,TRBJ2-1,TRBV6-6,.,TGTGCCAGCAGTTACCTCGTGACCTACAATGAGCAGTTCTTC,CASSYLVTYNEQFF
.,TRBJ2-1,TRBV6-4,.,TGTGCCAGCAGTGACTCGTGGTCGGGCAAGCAGTTCTTC,CASSDSWSGKQFF
.,TRBJ2-7,TRBV6-5,.,TGTGCCAGCGGCCTTAGGGGGAGGAGTTCCGAGCAGTACTTC,CASGLRGRSSEQYF
.,TRBJ2-5,TRBV7-2,.,TGTGCCAGCAGCTTAGTTGGGGGTCTTCGGGAGACCCAGTACTTC,CASSLVGGLRETQYF
TRBD2,TRBJ2-1,TRBV19,.,TGTGCCAGTAGTAGAGGGACTAGCGGGAGGCGTAGTGTCGGTGAGCAGTTCTTC,CASSRGTSGRRSVGEQFF
.,TRBJ2-7,TRBV2,.,TGTGCCAGCAGTGGGGACTTGACCTACGAGCAGTACTTC,CASSGDLTYEQYF
.,TRBJ2-7,TRBV5-1,.,TGCGCCAGCAGCTTGCTATCGGAGGGACAGACCTACGAGCAGTACTTC,CASSLLSEGQTYEQYF
.,TRBJ1-4,TRBV14,.,TGTGCCAGCAGCCAGGTCGGTGTAACTAATGAAAAACTGTTTTTT,CASSQVGVTNEKLFF
.,TRBJ2-2,TRBV7-2,once,TGTGCCAGCAGCTTTGTTGGTTTGGGCCTCTCCGGGGAGCTGTTTTTT,CASSFVGLGLSGELFF
TRBD1,TRBJ1-2,TRBV4-2,.,TGTGCCAGCAGCCAAGATCCCCGGACAGGAAACTATGGCTACACCTTC,CASSQDPRTGNYGYTF
TRBD2,TRBJ2-1,TRBV19,once,TGTGCCAGCACAATAGCGGGACCCGCGGGGGGCAATGAGCAGTTCTTC,CASTIAGPAGGNEQFF
.,TRBJ1-2,TRBV6-1,.,TGTGCCAGCAGGGAGAGGGGGTGGGGCTATGGCTACACCTTC,CASRERGWGYGYTF
.,TRBJ1-2,TRBV7-2,.,TGTGCCAGCAGCTTCAAGGGGCGCGACTATGGCTACACCTTC,CASSFKGRDYGYTF
TRBD2,TRBJ2-3,TRBV28,once,TGTGCCAGCAGTCTTCGGACTAGCGGGAGGCCTACAGATACGCAGTATTTT,CASSLRTSGRPTDTQYF
.,TRBJ2-2,TRBV5-1,.,TGCGCCAGCAGCGCCGAGGTCCCCGGGGAGCTGTTTTTT,CASSAEVPGELFF
.,TRBJ1-4,TRBV7-2,once,TGTGCCAGCAGCCCGACGGCAACTAATGAAAAACTGTTTTTT,CASSPTATNEKLFF
.,TRBJ1-2,TRBV7-9,.,TGTGCCAGCATCAGGTTGGGAGCAGTCTCTAACTATGGCTACACCTTC,CASIRLGAVSNYGYTF
.,TRBJ1-5,TRBV6-1,.,TGTGCCAGCAGTGAAGCGCAGGGTCACAATCAGCCCCAGCATTTT,CASSEAQGHNQPQHF
.,TRBJ1-4,TRBV5-6,.,TGTGCCAGCAGCTCTCTCCGAGGCACCTCTAATGAAAAACTGTTTTTT,CASSSLRGTSNEKLFF
.,TRBJ1-1,TRBV6-1,few,TGTGCCAGCAGTGCGGGGGGTCTGGGGGACACTGAAGCTTTCTTT,CASSAGGLGDTEAFF
TRBD2,TRBJ2-3,TRBV28,.,TGTGCCAGCAGACCAACTAGCGGGAGGGGCACAGATACGCAGTATTTT,CASRPTSGRGTDTQYF
.,TRBJ2-2,TRBV27,once,TGTGCCAGCAAGGCCGGGGGGCCGTACACCGGGGAGCTGTTTTTT,CASKAGGPYTGELFF
.,TRBJ2-5,TRBV28,.,TGTGCCAGCAGTTGGGAGGCGGCCAGCCGAGAAGAGACCCAGTACTTC,CASSWEAASREETQYF
.,TRBJ2-3,TRBV11-2,.,TGTGCCAGCAGCTTAGGAGGAGTCAGCACAGATACGCAGTATTTT,CASSLGGVSTDTQYF
.,TRBJ2-1,TRBV7-6,.,TGTGCCAGCAGCTTAGAGGTGGTCGGGGCGGGCTTCTACAATGAGCAGTTCTTC,CASSLEVVGAGFYNEQFF
TRBD1,TRBJ1-2,TRBV6-5,.,TGTGCCAGCAGCCACGGACAGGGGAGCGGCTACACCTTC,CASSHGQGSGYTF
TRBD1,TRBJ2-1,TRBV4-1,.,TGCGCCAGCAGCCAGCTTGATAACAGGGGGCTAGGCAATGAGCAGTTCTTC,CASSQLDNRGLGNEQFF
.,TRBJ2-7,TRBV7-9,few,TGTGCCAGCAGCTTAGCCAGTCTACCATACGAGCAGTACTTC,CASSLASLPYEQYF
.,TRBJ1-1,TRBV18,.,TGTGCCAGCTCACCGGGGCAGGTAAACACTGAAGCTTTCTTT,CASSPGQVNTEAFF
.,TRBJ2-7,TRBV11-1,.,TGTGCCAGCCCAGGACGGACCCCCTTCATAGATATCTACGAGCAGTACTTC,CASPGRTPFIDIYEQYF
TRBD1,TRBJ2-4,TRBV28,once,TGTGCCAGCAGTCCCCTTTCGGCGACAGGGGGGGACATTCAGTACTTC,CASSPLSATGGDIQYF
.,TRBJ2-7,TRBV7-9,.,TGTGCCAGCAGCTTAGGGGGAATTGGATACGAGCAGTACTTC,CASSLGGIGYEQYF
TRBD2,TRBJ2-1,TRBV28,.,TGTGCCAGCAGTAAGGCGGGACTAGCGGGAGGACCCTTCAATGAGCAGTTCTTC,CASSKAGLAGGPFNEQFF
.,TRBJ2-7,TRBV5-1,.,TGCGCCAGCAGCTTGGGGCGGAACTACGAGCAGTACTTC,CASSLGRNYEQYF
.,TRBJ1-3,TRBV7-2,.,TGTGCCAGCAGCTTTTTCGGGGCCCCTGGAAACACCATATATTTT,CASSFFGAPGNTIYF
.,TRBJ1-6,TRBV4-3,.,TGCGCCAGCAGCCAACGGGATTTCATGGAGGGAGATTCACCCCTCCACTTT,CASSQRDFMEGDSPLHF